This TCR beta chain was sequenced for a study of blood T cell repertoires in COVID-19. Across the whole study: Some COVID-19 samples were acute and others convalescent; all came from the United States, Italy and Spain.

This clone has a handful of counts. Sequencing used immunoSEQ multiplex PCR; TCRdb keeps in-frame clones, though not all of them. The sample yields about 54,000 clones, approximately 85% seen once. The sequencing input was peripheral blood. The sequence was collected from a human donor in a cohort sampled during active COVID-19.

CDR3 region: CASSLAQRRGQFF. Here the CDR3 DNA reads TGTGCCAGCAGCTTAGCCCAGAGGAGGGGGCAGTTCTTC. This chain connects TRBV7-2 to TRBJ2-1; perhaps TRBD2 as D (6 bases). Trimming took off 0 bases at V and 12 bases at J, with 12 bases between the two ends. CDR1 and CDR2 from the germline V gene are SGHTA and FQGNSA. The CDR3 spans 13 residues.